Below are 10 T cell receptor beta chains sequenced from a single sample in a study of T cells in localized non-small cell lung cancer. Clones were read by immunoSEQ multiplex PCR, and TCRdb kept only the in-frame ones, dropping some. Altogether 55,000 to 75,000 clones are present, roughly 90% being singletons, with the ten largest covering less than 20%. This specimen consisted of peripheral blood, obtained before any cancer treatment. Receptors were obtained from a man aged 35 to 70 with stage I lung adenocarcinoma.

DNA of the CDR3: TGTGCCAGCAGTGTAGGAGGTGAGCAGTTCTTC. It yields the protein CASSVGGEQFF. The V call is TRBV2, the J call TRBJ2-1, with D tentatively TRBD2 (5 bases). CDR3 size: 11 residues. Germline-derived CDR1 and CDR2 are SNHLY and FYNNEI. Trimming stripped 4 bases from V and 9 bases from J, with 7 bases between.

V gene TRBV9 combines with J gene TRBJ2-3, with D perhaps matching TRBD1 (6 bases). The V gene lost 1 base and the J gene lost 2 bases, with 11 bases spanning the gap. Germline V lookup: CDR1 SGDLS, CDR2 YYNGEE. CDR3 size: 15 residues. The CDR3 coding sequence is TGTGCCAGCAGCGTATCAGGGGTTTCCACAGATACGCAGTATTTT. Amino acid sequence: CASSVSGVSTDTQYF.

The chain links TRBV19 to TRBJ2-1; 14 bases align to TRBD2. There are 17 residues in the CDR3. V shed 4 bases and J 8 bases; nucleotides not matched to a gene: 10. Germline V gene lookup returns CDR1 LNHDA and CDR2 SQIVND (reference sequence). The CDR3 loop is CASSTRLAGGPTDEQFF. The CDR3 DNA reads TGTGCCAGTAGTACCCGACTAGCGGGAGGGCCGACGGATGAGCAGTTCTTC.

This clone has just one count. V and J are TRBV30 and TRBJ2-5; 8 bases fit TRBD1. Germline V gives CDR1 GTSNPN, CDR2 SVGIG (reference sequence). The J segment lost 7 bases and the V segment lost 2 bases, leaving 9 bases of the junction unmatched. The CDR3 covers 14 residues. The CDR3 DNA sequence: TGTGCCTGGAGTATGGGACAGGCAGTGGGGACCCAGTACTTC. The encoded protein is CAWSMGQAVGTQYF.

The genes are TRBV11-2 and TRBJ2-7, with 7 bases identical to TRBD2. The CDR3 loop spans 15 amino acids. Germline V lookup: CDR1 SGHAT, CDR2 FQNNGV. V trimming: 5 bases; J trimming: 0 bases; junction bases outside the gene matches: 7. CDR3 in amino acids: CASSAGLMSSYEQYF. The CDR3 DNA reads as TGTGCCAGCAGCGCGGGACTAATGAGCTCCTACGAGCAGTACTTC.

The chain joins TRBV5-6 to TRBJ2-1, with D perhaps TRBD2 (5 bases). The CDR3 runs 12 residues. V gave up 1 base and J gave up 8 bases, with 7 bases separating them. Germline CDR1 and CDR2: SGHDT and YYEEEE. The CDR3 region has the DNA TGTGCCAGCAGCTTGTCGGGGTATGAGCAGTTCTTC. Translating it yields CASSLSGYEQFF.

J is TRBJ1-1 and V is TRBV5-8, with a possible D match to TRBD1 (6 bases). This CDR3 comprises 14 residues. With 2 bases removed from V and 6 bases from J, the gap between germline ends came to 14 bases. Germline V gene lookup returns CDR1 SGHTS and CDR2 YDEGEE. The DNA of the CDR3 is TGTGCCAGCAGCTTAACAGGGAATTCCCCTGAAGCTTTCTTT. It yields the protein CASSLTGNSPEAFF.

This chain links TRBV25-1 with TRBJ2-7, with 8 nucleotides matching TRBD2. The germline CDR1 and CDR2 sequences are MGHDK and SYGVNS. The CDR3 loop spans 13 amino acids. Trimming cost V 8 bases and J 3 bases; bases outside gene matches: 6. CDR3 in DNA: TGTGCCAGCTCCCGGGGACTAGTCTACGAGCAGTACTTC. Protein: CASSRGLVYEQYF.

This clone appeared a few times. This chain connects TRBV28 to TRBJ2-3; D possibly corresponds to TRBD2 (8 bases). The CDR3 spans 14 residues. Germline V gene data show CDR1 as MDHEN and CDR2 as SYDVKM. V lost 6 bases, J lost 11 bases, and 21 bases lay in between. DNA for the CDR3: TGTGCCAGCAGGCCTCAGGGACTAGGGGGCGGGCAGTATTTT. Translation: CASRPQGLGGGQYF.

The chain recombines TRBV6-1 with TRBJ2-7, with 11 nucleotides matching TRBD1. V shed 2 bases and J 2 bases; nucleotides not matched to a gene: 2. The CDR3 length is 15 residues. Germline CDR1 and CDR2: MNHNS and SASEGT. DNA of the CDR3: TGTGCCAGCAGTGAATTGGGACAGGGGGCCTACGAGCAGTACTTC. This sequence encodes CASSELGQGAYEQYF.